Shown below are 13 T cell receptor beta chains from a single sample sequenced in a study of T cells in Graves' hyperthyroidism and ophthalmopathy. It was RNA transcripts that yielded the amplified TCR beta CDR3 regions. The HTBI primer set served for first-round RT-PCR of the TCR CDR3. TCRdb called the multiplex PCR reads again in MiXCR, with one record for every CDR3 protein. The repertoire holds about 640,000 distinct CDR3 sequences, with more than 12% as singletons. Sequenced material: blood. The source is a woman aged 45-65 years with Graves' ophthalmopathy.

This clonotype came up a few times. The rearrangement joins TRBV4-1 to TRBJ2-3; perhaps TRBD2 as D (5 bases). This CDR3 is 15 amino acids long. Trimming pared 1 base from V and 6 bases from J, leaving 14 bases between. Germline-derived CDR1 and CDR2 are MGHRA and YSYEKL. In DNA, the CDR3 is TGCGCCAGCAGCCAAGTTGAGGGATTTACGGATACGCAGTATTTT. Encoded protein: CASSQVEGFTDTQYF.

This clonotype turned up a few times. The CDR3 coding sequence is TGTGCCAGCAGCGTCGACGGGAGCTTGTTAGGCGAGCAGTACTTC. Translating it yields CASSVDGSLLGEQYF. The V call is TRBV9, the J call TRBJ2-7; a possible D gene is TRBD2 (6 bases). Germline V lookup: CDR1 SGDLS, CDR2 YYNGEE. There are 15 residues in the CDR3. The V end was cut by 2 bases, the J end by 6 bases, with 18 bases between. Variable domain in full (rest from reference TRBV9 and TRBJ2-7): DSGVTQTPKHLITATGQRVTLRCSPRSGDLSVYWYQQSLDQGLQFLIQYYNGEERAKGNILERFSAQQFPDLHSELNLSSLELGDSALYFCASSVDGSLLGEQYFGPGTRLTVT.

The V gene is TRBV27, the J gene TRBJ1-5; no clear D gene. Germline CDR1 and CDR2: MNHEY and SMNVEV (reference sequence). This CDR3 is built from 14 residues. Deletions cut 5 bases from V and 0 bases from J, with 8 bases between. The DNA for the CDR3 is TGTGCCAGCAGTACCCAGTATAGCAATCAGCCCCAGCATTTT. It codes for CASSTQYSNQPQHF.

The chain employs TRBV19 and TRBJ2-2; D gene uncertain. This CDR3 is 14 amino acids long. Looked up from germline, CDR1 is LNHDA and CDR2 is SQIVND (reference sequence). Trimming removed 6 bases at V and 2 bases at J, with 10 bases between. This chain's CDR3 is CASSSMTNTGELFF. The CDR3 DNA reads TGTGCCAGTAGCTCAATGACAAACACCGGGGAGCTGTTTTTT.

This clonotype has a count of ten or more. CDR3 coding DNA: TGTGCCTGGAGTCCCTCTCCCTCTAGACCCTCCTACAATGAGCAGTTCTTC. Its translation: CAWSPSPSRPSYNEQFF. The V gene is TRBV30, the J gene TRBJ2-1; D is ambiguous. V shed 2 bases and J shed 0 bases, with 17 bases lying between them. The germline CDR1 and CDR2 sequences are GTSNPN and SVGIG (reference sequence). The CDR3 is 17 residues long.

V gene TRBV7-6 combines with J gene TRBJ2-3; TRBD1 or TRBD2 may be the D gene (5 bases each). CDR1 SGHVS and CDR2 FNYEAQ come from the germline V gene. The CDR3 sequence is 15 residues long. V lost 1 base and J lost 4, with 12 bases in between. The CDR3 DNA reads TGTGCCAGCAGCTTAGAGAGGGGACCGTCAGATACGCAGTATTTT. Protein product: CASSLERGPSDTQYF.

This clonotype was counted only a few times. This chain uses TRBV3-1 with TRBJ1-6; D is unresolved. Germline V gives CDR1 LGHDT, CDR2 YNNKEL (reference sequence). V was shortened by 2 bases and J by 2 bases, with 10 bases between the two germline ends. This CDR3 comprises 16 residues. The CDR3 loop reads CASSQPTTTYNSPLHF. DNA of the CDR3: TGTGCCAGCAGCCAACCCACGACAACCTATAATTCACCCCTCCACTTT.

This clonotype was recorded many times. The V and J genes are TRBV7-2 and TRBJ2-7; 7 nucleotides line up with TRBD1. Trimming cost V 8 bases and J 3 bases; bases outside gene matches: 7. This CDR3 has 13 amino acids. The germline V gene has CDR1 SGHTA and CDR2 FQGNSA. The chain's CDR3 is CASSDRASYEQYF. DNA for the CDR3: TGTGCCAGCTCCGACAGGGCAAGCTACGAGCAGTACTTC.

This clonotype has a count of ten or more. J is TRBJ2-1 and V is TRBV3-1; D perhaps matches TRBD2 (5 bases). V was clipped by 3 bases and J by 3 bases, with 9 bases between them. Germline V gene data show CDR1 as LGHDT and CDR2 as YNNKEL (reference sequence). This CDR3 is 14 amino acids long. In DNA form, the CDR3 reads TGTGCCAGCAGCCACCGGGGTGGCTACAATGAGCAGTTCTTC. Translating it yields CASSHRGGYNEQFF.

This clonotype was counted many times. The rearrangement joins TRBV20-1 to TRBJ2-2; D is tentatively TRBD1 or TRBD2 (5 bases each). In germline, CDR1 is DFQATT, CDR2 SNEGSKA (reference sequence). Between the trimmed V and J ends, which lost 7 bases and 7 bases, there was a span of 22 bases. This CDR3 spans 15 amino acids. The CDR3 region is CSVPRGRARGGELFF. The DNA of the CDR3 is TGCAGTGTCCCCCGGGGCAGGGCTCGAGGCGGGGAGCTGTTTTTT.

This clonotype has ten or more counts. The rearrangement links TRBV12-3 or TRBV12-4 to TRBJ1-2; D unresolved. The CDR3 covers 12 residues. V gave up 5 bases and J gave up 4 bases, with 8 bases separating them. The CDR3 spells CASSHPSYGYTF. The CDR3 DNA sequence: TGTGCCAGCAGTCACCCATCCTATGGCTACACCTTC.

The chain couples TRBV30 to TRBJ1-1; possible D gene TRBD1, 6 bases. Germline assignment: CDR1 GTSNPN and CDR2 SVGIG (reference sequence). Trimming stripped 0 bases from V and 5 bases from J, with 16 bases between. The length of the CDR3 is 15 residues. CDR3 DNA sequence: TGTGCCTGGAGTGTAGGCGGGAGGGACATAACTGAAGCTTTCTTT. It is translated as CAWSVGGRDITEAFF.

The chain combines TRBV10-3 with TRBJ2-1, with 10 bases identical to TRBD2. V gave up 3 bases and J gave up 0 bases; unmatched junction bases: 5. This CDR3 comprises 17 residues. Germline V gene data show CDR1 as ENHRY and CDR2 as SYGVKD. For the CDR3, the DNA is TGTGCCATCAGTGAATTAGCTAGCGGGAGCTCCTACAATGAGCAGTTCTTC. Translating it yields CAISELASGSSYNEQFF.